The source of this T cell receptor beta chain is a study of beta chain features in type 1 diabetes. Germline CDR1 MDHEN, CDR2 SYDVKM. V gave up 5 bases and J gave up 2 bases; unmatched junction bases: 9. The length of the CDR3 is 15 residues. Expressed TCRB transcripts were sequenced after all isolated RNA was converted to cDNA. The repertoire was sequenced with immunoSEQ multiplex PCR; TCRdb's copy has only in-frame clones and lacks some. The sample yields about 900,000 clones, roughly 17% seen once. Sample: naive CD4+ T cells from blood. The gene calls are TRBV28 and TRBJ2-7; 7 bases align to TRBD1. This clonotype was obtained from a woman aged 18-30 years in good health. The chain's CDR3 is CASSLADRSPYEQYF. DNA for the CDR3: TGTGCCAGCAGTCTGGCGGACAGGTCCCCCTACGAGCAGTACTTC.